This T cell receptor beta chain stems from a study of shared T cell receptors in the human thymus. The V and J ends lost 6 bases and 3 bases, in that order; junction bases with no gene match: 15. The CDR3 extends over 17 amino acids. CDR1 MNHEY and CDR2 SMNVEV come from the germline V gene (reference sequence). The assay was immunoSEQ multiplex PCR, and TCRdb's table has in-frame clones only and misses some. Of just under 550,000 clones in the sample, around 78% were seen once. The same sample was also used in a study of human thymus T cells. As that report states: From resections taken during corrective heart surgery, the thymus tissue was obtained.

The J gene is TRBJ2-3, the V gene TRBV27, with 7 bases aligning to TRBD1. This receptor was taken from a boy under two years old with a congenital heart defect. Sequenced: thymocytes. CDR3 amino acids: CASSRTQTGRVTDTQYF. CDR3 nucleotides: TGTGCCAGCAGCCGGACTCAGACAGGGCGCGTTACAGATACGCAGTATTTT.